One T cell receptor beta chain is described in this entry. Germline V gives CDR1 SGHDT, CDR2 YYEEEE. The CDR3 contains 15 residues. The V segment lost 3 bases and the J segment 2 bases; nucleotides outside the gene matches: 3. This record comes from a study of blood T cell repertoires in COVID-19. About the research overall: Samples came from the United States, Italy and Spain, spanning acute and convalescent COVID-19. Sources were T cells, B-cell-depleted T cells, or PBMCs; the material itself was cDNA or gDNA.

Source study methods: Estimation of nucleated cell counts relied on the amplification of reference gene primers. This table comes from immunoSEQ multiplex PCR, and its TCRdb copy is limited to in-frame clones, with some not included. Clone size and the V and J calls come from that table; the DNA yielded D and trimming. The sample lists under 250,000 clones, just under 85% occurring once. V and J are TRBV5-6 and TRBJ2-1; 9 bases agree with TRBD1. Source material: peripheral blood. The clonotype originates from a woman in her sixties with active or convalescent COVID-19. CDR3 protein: CASSSTGGPYNEQFF. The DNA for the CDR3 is TGTGCCAGCAGCTCCACAGGGGGCCCCTACAATGAGCAGTTCTTC. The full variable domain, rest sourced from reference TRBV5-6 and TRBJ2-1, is DAGVTQSPTHLIKTRGQQVTLRCSPKSGHDTVSWYQQALGQGPQFIFQYYEEEERQRGNFPDRFSGHQFPNYSSELNVNALLLGDSALYLCASSSTGGPYNEQFFGPGTRLTVL.